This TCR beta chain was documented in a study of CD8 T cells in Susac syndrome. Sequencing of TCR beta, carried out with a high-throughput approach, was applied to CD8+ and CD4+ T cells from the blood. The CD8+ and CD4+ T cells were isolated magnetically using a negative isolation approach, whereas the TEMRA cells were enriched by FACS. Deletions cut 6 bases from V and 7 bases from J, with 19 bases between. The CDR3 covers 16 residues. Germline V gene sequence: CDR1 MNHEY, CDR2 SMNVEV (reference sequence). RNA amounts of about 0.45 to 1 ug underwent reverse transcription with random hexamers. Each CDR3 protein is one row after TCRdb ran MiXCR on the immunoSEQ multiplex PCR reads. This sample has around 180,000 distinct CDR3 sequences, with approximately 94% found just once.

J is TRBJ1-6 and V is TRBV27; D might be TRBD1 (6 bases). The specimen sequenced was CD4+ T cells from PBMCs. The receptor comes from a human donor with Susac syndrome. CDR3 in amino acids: CASSQKTGLENSPLHF. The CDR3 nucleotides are TGTGCCAGCAGCCAAAAAACAGGGTTAGAAAATTCACCCCTCCACTTT.